The sequence of this T cell receptor beta chain was determined in a study of blood T cell repertoires in COVID-19. This CDR3 region has 15 residues. V shed 0 bases and J shed 0 bases, with 6 bases lying between them. Per the germline V gene, CDR1 is MNHEY and CDR2 is SVGAGI. The repertoire was sequenced with immunoSEQ multiplex PCR; TCRdb's copy has only in-frame clones and lacks some. The sample yields approximately 450,000 clones, around 87% seen once. V usage is TRBV6-5 and J usage is TRBJ2-1, with D unclear. The sequenced sample consisted of PBMCs or T cells enriched from blood (not recorded which). This clonotype was obtained from a man aged 30-40 years who had recovered from COVID-19. DNA of the CDR3: TGTGCCAGCAGTTACTCGCGGTCCTCCTACAATGAGCAGTTCTTC. Its translation: CASSYSRSSYNEQFF.